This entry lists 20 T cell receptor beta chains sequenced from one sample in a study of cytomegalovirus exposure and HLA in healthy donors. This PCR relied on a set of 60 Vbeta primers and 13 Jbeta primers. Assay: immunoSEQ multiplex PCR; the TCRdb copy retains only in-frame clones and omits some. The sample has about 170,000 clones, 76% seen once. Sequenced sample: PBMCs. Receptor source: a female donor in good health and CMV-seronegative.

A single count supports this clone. CDR3 bases: TGTGCCAGCAGGAGAGAACTAGCGGGAGGCCGCCAAGAGACCCAGTACTTC. Encoded protein: CASRRELAGGRQETQYF. This chain uses TRBV2 with TRBJ2-5, with 12 bases that match TRBD2. Germline-derived CDR1 and CDR2 are SNHLY and FYNNEI. Trimming cost V 6 bases and J 1 base; bases outside gene matches: 9. This CDR3 has 17 residues.

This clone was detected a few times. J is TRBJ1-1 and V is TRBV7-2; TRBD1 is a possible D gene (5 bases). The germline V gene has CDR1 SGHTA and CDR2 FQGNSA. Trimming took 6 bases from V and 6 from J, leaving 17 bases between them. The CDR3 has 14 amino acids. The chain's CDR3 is CASSLEGGGAEAFF. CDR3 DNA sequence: TGTGCCAGCAGTCTAGAGGGCGGAGGGGCTGAAGCTTTCTTT.

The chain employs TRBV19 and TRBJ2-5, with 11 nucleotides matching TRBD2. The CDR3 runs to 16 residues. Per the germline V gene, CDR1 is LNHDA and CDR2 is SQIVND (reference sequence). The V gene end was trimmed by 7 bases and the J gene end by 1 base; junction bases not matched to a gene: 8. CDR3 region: CASTPTSGAPQETQYF. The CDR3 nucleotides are TGTGCCAGTACACCGACTAGCGGGGCGCCCCAAGAGACCCAGTACTTC.

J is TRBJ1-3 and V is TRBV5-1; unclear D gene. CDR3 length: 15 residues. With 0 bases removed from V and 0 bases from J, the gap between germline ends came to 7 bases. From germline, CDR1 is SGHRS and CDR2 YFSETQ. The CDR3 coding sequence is TGCGCCAGCAGCTTGGGTGCGGGCTCTGGAAACACCATATATTTT. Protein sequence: CASSLGAGSGNTIYF.

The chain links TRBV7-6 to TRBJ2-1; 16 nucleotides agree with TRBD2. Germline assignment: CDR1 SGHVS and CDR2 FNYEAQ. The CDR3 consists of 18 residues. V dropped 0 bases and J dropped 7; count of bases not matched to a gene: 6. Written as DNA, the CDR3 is TGTGCCAGCAGCTTAGCGGGACTAGCGGGAGGGCCAGGGAATGAGCAGTTCTTC. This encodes CASSLAGLAGGPGNEQFF.

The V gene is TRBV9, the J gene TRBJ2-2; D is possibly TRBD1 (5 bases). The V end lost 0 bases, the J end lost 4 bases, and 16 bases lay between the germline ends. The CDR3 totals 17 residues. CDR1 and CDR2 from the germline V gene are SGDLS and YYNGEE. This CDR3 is CASSVGLRTRSTGELFF. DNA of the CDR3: TGTGCCAGCAGCGTAGGGTTGCGGACAAGGAGCACCGGGGAGCTGTTTTTT.

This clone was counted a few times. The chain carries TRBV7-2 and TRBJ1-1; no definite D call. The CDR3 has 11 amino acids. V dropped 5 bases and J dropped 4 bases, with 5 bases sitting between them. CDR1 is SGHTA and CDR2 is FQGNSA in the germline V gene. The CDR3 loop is CASSTATEAFF. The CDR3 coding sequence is TGTGCCAGCAGCACAGCCACTGAAGCTTTCTTT.

CDR3 in amino acids: CASSQVRGGRWQEQYF. The DNA for the CDR3 is TGCGCCAGCAGCCAAGTCCGGGGGGGGCGATGGCAAGAGCAGTACTTC. This chain links TRBV4-3 with TRBJ2-7; TRBD2 agrees at 8 bases. Germline V gene lookup returns CDR1 LGHNA and CDR2 YSLEER. The CDR3 covers 16 residues. V gave up 1 base and J gave up 7 bases; unmatched junction bases: 12.

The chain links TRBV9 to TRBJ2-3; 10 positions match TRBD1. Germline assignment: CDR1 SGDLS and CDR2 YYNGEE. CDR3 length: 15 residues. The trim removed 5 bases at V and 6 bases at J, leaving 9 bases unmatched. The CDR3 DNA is TGTGCCAGCAGTGACCGACAGGGGGCTTTTGATACGCAGTATTTT. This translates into CASSDRQGAFDTQYF.

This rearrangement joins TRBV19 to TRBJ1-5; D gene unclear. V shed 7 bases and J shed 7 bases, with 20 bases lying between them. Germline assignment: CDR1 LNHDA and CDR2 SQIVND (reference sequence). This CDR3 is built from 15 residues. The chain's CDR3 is CASKSFGEPAQPQHF. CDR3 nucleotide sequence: TGTGCCAGTAAGAGTTTTGGCGAGCCAGCGCAGCCCCAGCATTTT.

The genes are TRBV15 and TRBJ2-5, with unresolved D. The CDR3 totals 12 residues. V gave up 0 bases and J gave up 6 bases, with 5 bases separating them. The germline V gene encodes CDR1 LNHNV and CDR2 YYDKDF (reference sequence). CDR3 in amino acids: CATSREEKTQYF. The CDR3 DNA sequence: TGTGCCACCAGCAGAGAGGAGAAGACCCAGTACTTC.

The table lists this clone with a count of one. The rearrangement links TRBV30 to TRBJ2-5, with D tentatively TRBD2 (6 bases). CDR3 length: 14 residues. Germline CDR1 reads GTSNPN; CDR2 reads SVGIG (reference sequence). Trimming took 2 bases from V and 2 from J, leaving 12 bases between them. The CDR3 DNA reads TGTGCCTGGAGTAGGGCAGGGAGGCAAGAGACCCAGTACTTC. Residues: CAWSRAGRQETQYF. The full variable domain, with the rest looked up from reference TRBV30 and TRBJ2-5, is SQTIHQWPATLVQPVGSPLSLECTVEGTSNPNLYWYRQAAGRGLQLLFYSVGIGQISSEVPQNLSASRPQDRQFILSSKKLLLSDSGFYLCAWSRAGRQETQYFGPGTRLLVL.

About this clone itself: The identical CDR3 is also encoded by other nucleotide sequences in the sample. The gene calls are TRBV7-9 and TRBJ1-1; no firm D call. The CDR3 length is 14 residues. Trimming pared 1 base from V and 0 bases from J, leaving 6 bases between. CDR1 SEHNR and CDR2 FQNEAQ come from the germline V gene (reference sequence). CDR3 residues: CASSLGGVNTEAFF. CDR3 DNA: TGTGCCAGCAGCTTAGGAGGAGTGAACACTGAAGCTTTCTTT.

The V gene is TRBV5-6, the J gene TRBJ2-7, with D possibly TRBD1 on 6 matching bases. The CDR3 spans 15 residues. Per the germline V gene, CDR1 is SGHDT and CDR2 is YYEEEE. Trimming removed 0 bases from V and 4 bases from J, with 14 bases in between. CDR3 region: CASSLGTAGLYEQYF. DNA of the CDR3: TGTGCCAGCAGCTTGGGGACAGCCGGGTTGTACGAGCAGTACTTC.

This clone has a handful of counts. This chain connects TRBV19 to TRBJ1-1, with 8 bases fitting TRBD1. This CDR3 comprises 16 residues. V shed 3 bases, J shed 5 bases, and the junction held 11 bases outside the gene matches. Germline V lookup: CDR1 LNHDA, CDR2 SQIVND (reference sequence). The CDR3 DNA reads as TGTGCCAGTAGTATTTGGACAGGGTTGAGGCCAACTGAAGCTTTCTTT. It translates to CASSIWTGLRPTEAFF.

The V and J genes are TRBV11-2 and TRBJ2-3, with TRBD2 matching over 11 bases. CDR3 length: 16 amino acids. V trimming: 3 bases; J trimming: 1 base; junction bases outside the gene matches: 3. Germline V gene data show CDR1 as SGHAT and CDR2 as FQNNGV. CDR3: CASSFIAGGGTDTQYF. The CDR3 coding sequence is TGTGCCAGCAGCTTCATAGCGGGGGGGGGCACAGATACGCAGTATTTT.

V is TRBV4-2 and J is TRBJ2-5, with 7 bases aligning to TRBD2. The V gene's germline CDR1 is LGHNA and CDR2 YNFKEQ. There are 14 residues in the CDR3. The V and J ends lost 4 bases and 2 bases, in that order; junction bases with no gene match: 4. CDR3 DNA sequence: TGTGCCAGCAGCCGGAGCGGGGCTCAAGAGACCCAGTACTTC. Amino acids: CASSRSGAQETQYF.

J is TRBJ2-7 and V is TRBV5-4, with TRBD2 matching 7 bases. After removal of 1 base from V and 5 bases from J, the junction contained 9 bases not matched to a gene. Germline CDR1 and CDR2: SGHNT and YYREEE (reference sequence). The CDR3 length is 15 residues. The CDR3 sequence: CASSLYTGGLDEQYF. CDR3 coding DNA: TGTGCCAGCAGCTTGTATACGGGGGGACTTGACGAGCAGTACTTC.

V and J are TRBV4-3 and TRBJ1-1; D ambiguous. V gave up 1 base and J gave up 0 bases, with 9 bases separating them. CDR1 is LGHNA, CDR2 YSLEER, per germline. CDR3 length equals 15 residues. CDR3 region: CASSQAAELNTEAFF. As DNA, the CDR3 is TGCGCCAGCAGCCAAGCCGCCGAGTTGAACACTGAAGCTTTCTTT.

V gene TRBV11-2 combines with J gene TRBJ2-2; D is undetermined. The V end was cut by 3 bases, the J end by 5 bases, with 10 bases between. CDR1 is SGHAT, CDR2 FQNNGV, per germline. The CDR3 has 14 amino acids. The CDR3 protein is CASSFTRTTGELFF. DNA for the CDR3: TGTGCCAGCAGCTTTACGCGCACGACCGGGGAGCTGTTTTTT.